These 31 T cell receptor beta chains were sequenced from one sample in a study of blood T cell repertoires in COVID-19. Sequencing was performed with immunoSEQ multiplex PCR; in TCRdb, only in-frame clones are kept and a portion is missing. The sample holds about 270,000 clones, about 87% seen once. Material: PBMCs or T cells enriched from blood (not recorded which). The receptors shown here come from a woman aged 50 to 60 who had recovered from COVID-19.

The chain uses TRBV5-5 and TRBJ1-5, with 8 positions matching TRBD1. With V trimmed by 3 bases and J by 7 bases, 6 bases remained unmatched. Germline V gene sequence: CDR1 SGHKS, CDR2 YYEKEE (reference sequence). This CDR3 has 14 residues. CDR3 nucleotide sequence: TGTGCCAGCAGCTCGACAGGGGCCGGGCAGCCCCAGCATTTT. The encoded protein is CASSSTGAGQPQHF.

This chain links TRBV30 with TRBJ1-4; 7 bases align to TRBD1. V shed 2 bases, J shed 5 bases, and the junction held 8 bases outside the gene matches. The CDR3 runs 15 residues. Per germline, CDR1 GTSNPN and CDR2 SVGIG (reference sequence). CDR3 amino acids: CAWSKNRGENEKLFF. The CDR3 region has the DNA TGTGCCTGGAGTAAAAACAGGGGCGAGAATGAAAAACTGTTTTTT.

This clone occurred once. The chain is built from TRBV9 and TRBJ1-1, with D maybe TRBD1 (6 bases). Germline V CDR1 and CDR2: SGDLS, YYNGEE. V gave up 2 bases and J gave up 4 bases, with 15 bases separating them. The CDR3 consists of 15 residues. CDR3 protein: CASSVLQGGTTEAFF. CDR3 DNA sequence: TGTGCCAGCAGCGTCCTACAGGGCGGAACCACTGAAGCTTTCTTT.

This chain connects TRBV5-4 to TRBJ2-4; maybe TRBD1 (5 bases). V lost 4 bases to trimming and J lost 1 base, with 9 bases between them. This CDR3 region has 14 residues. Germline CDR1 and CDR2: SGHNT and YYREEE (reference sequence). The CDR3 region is CASSPGYAKNIQYF. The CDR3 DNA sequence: TGTGCCAGCAGCCCAGGGTACGCCAAAAACATTCAGTACTTC.

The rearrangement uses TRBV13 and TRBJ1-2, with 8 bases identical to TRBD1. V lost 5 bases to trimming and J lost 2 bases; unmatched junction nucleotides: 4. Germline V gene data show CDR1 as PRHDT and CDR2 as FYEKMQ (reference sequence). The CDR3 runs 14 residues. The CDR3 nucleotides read TGTGCCAGCAGCACTGGGGACAGGAACTATGGCTACACCTTC. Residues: CASSTGDRNYGYTF.

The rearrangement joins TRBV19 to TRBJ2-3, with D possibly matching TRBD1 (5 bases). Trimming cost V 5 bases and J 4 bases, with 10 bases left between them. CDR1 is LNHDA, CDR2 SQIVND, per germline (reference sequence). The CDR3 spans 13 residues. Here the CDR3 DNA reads TGTGCCAGTAGTGGCCAGGGCGCAGATACGCAGTATTTT. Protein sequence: CASSGQGADTQYF. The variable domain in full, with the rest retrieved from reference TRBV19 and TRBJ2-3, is DGGITQSPKYLFRKEGQNVTLSCEQNLNHDAMYWYRQDPGQGLRLIYYSQIVNDFQKGDIAEGYSVSREKKESFPLTVTSAQKNPTAFYLCASSGQGADTQYFGPGTRLTVL.

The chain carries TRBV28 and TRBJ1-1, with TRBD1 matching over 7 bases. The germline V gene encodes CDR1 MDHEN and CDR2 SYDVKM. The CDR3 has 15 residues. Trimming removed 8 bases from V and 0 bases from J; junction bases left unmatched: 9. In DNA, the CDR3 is TGTGCCAGCCCGTCAGCCGACAGGGTGAACACTGAAGCTTTCTTT. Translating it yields CASPSADRVNTEAFF.

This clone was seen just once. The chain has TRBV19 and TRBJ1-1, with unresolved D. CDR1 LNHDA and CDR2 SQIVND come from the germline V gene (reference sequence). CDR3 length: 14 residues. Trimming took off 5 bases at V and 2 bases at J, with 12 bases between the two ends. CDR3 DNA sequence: TGTGCCAGTAGTTCTTGGGCGGGAAACACTGAAGCTTTCTTT. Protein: CASSSWAGNTEAFF.

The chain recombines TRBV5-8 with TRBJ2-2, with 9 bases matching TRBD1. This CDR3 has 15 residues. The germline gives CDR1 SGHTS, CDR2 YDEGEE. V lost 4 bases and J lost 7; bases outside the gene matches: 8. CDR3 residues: CASSPGQGNIGELFF. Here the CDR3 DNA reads TGTGCCAGCAGCCCCGGACAGGGGAATATCGGGGAGCTGTTTTTT.

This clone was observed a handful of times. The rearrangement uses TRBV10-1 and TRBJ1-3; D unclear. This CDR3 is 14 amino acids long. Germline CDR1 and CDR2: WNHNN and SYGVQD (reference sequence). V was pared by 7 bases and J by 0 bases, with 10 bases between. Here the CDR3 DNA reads TGCGCCAGCAACCCCTTCAGCTCTGGAAACACCATATATTTT. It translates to CASNPFSSGNTIYF.

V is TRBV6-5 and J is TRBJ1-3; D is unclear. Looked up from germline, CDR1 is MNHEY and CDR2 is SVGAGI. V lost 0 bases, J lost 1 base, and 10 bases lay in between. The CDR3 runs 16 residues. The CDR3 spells CASSYSRARSGNTIYF. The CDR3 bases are TGTGCCAGCAGTTACTCGAGGGCCCGGTCTGGAAACACCATATATTTT.

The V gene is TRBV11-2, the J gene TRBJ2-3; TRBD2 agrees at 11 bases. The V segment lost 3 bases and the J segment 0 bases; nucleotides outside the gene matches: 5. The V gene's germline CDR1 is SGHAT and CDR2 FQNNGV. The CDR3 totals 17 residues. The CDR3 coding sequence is TGTGCCAGCAGCTTTGATAGCGGGAGGGCGAGCACAGATACGCAGTATTTT. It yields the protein CASSFDSGRASTDTQYF.

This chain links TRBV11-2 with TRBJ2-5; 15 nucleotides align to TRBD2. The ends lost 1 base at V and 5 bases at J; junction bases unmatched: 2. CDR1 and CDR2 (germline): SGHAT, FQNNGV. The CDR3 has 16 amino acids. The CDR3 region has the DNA TGTGCCAGCAGCTTAGGGACTAGCGGGAGGGGGGAGACCCAGTACTTC. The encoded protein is CASSLGTSGRGETQYF.

This chain's CDR3 is CASSVRGSATDTQYF. As DNA, the CDR3 is TGTGCCAGCAGCGTCAGGGGTTCCGCCACAGATACGCAGTATTTT. The rearrangement joins TRBV9 to TRBJ2-3, with D possibly being TRBD1 (6 bases). Germline V CDR1 and CDR2: SGDLS, YYNGEE. The germline V and J ends were trimmed by 2 bases and 2 bases, with 12 bases remaining between them. The CDR3 consists of 15 residues. The entire variable domain, with the rest obtained from reference TRBV9 and TRBJ2-3, is as follows: DSGVTQTPKHLITATGQRVTLRCSPRSGDLSVYWYQQSLDQGLQFLIQYYNGEERAKGNILERFSAQQFPDLHSELNLSSLELGDSALYFCASSVRGSATDTQYFGPGTRLTVL.

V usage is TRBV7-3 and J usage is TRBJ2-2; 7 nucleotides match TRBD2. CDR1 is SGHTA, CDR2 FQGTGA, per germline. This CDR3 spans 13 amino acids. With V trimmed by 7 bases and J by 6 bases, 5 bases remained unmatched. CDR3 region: CASTTSSSGELFF. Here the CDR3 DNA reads TGTGCCAGCACGACTAGCTCGTCCGGGGAGCTGTTTTTT.

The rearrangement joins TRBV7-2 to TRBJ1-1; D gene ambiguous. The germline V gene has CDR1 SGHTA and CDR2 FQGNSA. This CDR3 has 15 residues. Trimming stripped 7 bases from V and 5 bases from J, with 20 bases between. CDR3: CASIEWLGVGTEAFF. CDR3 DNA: TGTGCCAGCATCGAGTGGTTGGGAGTGGGTACTGAAGCTTTCTTT.

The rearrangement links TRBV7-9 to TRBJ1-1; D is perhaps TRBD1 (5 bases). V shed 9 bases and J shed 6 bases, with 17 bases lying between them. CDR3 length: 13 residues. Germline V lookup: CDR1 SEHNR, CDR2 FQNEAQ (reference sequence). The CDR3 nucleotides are TGTGCCAGTCTAGTCCAGGGTAACGCTGAAGCTTTCTTT. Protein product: CASLVQGNAEAFF.

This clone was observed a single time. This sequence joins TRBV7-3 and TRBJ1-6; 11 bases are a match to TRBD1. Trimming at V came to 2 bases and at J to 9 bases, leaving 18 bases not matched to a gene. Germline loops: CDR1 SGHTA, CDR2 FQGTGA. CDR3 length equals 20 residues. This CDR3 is CASSLYGQGAVYAGSSPLHF. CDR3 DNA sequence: TGTGCCAGCAGCTTATATGGACAGGGGGCGGTTTACGCTGGGAGTTCACCCCTCCACTTT.

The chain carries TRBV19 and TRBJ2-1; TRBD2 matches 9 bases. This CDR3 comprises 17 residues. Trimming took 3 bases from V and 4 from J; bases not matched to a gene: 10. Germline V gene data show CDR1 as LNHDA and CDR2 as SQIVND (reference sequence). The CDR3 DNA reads TGTGCCAGTAGTATTGGTAGCGGGAGTGAGCCTTACAATGAGCAGTTCTTC. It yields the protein CASSIGSGSEPYNEQFF.

The CDR3 coding sequence is TGTGCCAGCAGTTTAATTATCGCCTCAAGGGGCTACGAGCAGTACTTC. Translating gives CASSLIIASRGYEQYF. The chain recombines TRBV28 with TRBJ2-7, with a possible D match to TRBD1 (5 bases). Trimming took 2 bases from V and 3 from J, leaving 17 bases between them. This CDR3 comprises 16 residues. Germline-derived CDR1 and CDR2 are MDHEN and SYDVKM.

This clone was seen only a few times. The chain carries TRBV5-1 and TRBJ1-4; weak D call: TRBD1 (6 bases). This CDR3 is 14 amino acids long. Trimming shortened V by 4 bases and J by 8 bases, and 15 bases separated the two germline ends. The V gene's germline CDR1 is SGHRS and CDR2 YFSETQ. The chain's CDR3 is CASSKGRGQEKLFF. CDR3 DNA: TGCGCCAGCAGCAAAGGCAGGGGCCAGGAAAAACTGTTTTTT.

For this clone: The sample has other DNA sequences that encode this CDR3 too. The CDR3 spells CASSLRLAGDNEQFF. CDR3 nucleotides: TGTGCCAGCAGCCTTAGACTAGCGGGAGACAATGAGCAGTTCTTC. This chain joins TRBV7-2 and TRBJ2-1, with TRBD2 matching 12 bases. CDR1 and CDR2 from the germline V gene are SGHTA and FQGNSA. This CDR3 spans 15 amino acids. The J segment lost 5 bases and the V segment lost 5 bases, leaving 4 bases of the junction unmatched.

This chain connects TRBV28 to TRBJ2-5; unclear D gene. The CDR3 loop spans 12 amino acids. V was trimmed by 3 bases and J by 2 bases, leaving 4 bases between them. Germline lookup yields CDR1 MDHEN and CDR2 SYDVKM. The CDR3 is CASSFPQETQYF. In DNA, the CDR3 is TGTGCCAGCAGTTTCCCTCAAGAGACCCAGTACTTC.

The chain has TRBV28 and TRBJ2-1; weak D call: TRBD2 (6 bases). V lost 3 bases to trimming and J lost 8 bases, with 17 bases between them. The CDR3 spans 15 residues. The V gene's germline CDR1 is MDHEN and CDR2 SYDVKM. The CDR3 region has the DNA TGTGCCAGCAGTTTCCCCGACGCGGGAAAGGATGAGCAGTTCTTC. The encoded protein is CASSFPDAGKDEQFF.

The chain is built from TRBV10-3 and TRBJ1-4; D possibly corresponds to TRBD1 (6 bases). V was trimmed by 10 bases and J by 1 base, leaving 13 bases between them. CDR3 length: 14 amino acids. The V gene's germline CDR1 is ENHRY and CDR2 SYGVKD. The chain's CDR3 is CATSGVGTNEKLFF. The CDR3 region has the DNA TGTGCCACCTCAGGGGTTGGAACTAATGAAAAACTGTTTTTT.

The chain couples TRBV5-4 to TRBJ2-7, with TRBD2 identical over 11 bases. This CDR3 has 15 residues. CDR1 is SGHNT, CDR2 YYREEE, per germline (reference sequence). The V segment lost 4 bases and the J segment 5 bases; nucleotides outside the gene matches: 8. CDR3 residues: CASSALAGGPNEQYF. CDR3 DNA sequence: TGTGCCAGCAGCGCGTTAGCGGGAGGGCCCAACGAGCAGTACTTC.

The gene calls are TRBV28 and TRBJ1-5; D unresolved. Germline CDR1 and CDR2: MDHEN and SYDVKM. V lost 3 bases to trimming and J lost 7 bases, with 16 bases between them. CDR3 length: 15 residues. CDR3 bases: TGTGCCAGCAGTTTCGCAGCGGGAAATAAACAGCCCCAGCATTTT. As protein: CASSFAAGNKQPQHF.

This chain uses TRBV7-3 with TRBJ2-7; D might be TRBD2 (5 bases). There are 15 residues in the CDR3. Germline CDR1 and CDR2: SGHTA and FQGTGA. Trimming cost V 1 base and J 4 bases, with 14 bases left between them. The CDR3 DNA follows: TGTGCCAGCAGCTTAAGTGCGGGCCGGCAATACGAGCAGTACTTC. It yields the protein CASSLSAGRQYEQYF.

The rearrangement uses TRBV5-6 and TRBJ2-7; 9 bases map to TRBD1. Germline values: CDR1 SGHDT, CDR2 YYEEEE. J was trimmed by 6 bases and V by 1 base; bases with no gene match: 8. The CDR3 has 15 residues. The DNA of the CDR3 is TGTGCCAGCAGCTTGAAGGGACAGGGTGTCCTCGAGCAGTACTTC. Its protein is CASSLKGQGVLEQYF.

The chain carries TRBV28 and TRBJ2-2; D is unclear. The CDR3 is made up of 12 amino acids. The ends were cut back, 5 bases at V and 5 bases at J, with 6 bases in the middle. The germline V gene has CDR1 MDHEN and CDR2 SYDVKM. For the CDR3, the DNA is TGTGCCAGCAGTCGCGGTACCGGGGAGCTGTTTTTT. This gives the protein CASSRGTGELFF. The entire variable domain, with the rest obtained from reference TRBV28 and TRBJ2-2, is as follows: DVKVTQSSRYLVKRTGEKVFLECVQDMDHENMFWYRQDPGLGLRLIYFSYDVKMKEKGDIPEGYSVSREKKERFSLILESASTNQTSMYLCASSRGTGELFFGEGSRLTVL.

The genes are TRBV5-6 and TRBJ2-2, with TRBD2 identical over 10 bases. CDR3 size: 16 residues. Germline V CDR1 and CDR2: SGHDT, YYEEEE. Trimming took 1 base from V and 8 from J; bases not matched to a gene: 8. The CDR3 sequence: CASSLRLAGVQGELFF. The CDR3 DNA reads TGTGCCAGCAGCTTGAGGCTAGCGGGAGTTCAGGGGGAGCTGTTTTTT.